Shown below are 19 T cell receptor beta chains from a single sample sequenced in a study of blood T cell repertoires in COVID-19. Sequencing used immunoSEQ multiplex PCR; TCRdb keeps in-frame clones, though not all of them. The sample yields 200,000 to 300,000 clones, approximately 90% seen once. Material: PBMCs or T cells enriched from blood (not recorded which). All receptors come from a man aged 40-55 years who had recovered from COVID-19.

This chain joins TRBV18 and TRBJ1-4, with TRBD1 matching over 8 bases. V was pared by 2 bases and J by 7 bases, with 9 bases of the junction left unmatched. Germline CDR1 and CDR2: KGHSH and LQKENI. The CDR3 consists of 16 residues. In DNA form, the CDR3 reads TGTGCCAGCTCACCAGGGACAGGCAACTTTCGTGAAAAACTGTTTTTT. Protein product: CASSPGTGNFREKLFF.

The chain has TRBV27 and TRBJ2-3; unclear D gene. V was clipped by 7 bases and J by 2 bases, with 10 bases between them. This CDR3 has 13 amino acids. Germline loops: CDR1 MNHEY, CDR2 SMNVEV (reference sequence). CDR3 sequence: CASTRLYTDTQYF. The CDR3 DNA follows: TGTGCCAGCACGAGACTGTACACAGATACGCAGTATTTT.

Written as DNA, the CDR3 is TGTGCCAGCAATTCTCCGGGACAGGGAGCGGAAGCTTTCTTT. Amino acid sequence: CASNSPGQGAEAFF. The chain links TRBV28 to TRBJ1-1; 9 bases are shared with TRBD1. The CDR3 covers 14 residues. Germline V gives CDR1 MDHEN, CDR2 SYDVKM. V lost 7 bases, J lost 8 bases, and 11 bases stayed unmatched.

V and J are TRBV4-1 and TRBJ1-1; 11 positions match TRBD1. In germline, CDR1 is MGHRA, CDR2 YSYEKL. V lost 3 bases, J lost 10 bases, and 4 bases stayed unmatched. The CDR3 has 13 residues. The CDR3 spells CASSQRTGGAAFF. In nucleotides, the CDR3 is TGCGCCAGCAGCCAGAGGACAGGGGGCGCAGCTTTCTTT.

This chain joins TRBV5-8 and TRBJ1-2; D gene uncertain. V shed 0 bases and J shed 8 bases, with 11 bases lying between them. The CDR3 is 13 residues long. Germline CDR1 SGHTS, CDR2 YDEGEE. In nucleotides, the CDR3 is TGTGCCAGCAGCTTGGATGTGGCTCTGGGCTACACCTTC. It specifies CASSLDVALGYTF.

The CDR3 region is CASSDNEQFF. The CDR3 coding sequence is TGTGCCAGCAGCGACAATGAGCAGTTCTTC. The chain uses TRBV28 and TRBJ2-1; D is unclear. The V end lost 6 bases, the J end lost 5 bases, and 2 bases lay between the germline ends. The CDR3 spans 10 residues. Germline CDR1 and CDR2: MDHEN and SYDVKM. Full variable domain (remainder filled in from reference TRBV28 and TRBJ2-1): DVKVTQSSRYLVKRTGEKVFLECVQDMDHENMFWYRQDPGLGLRLIYFSYDVKMKEKGDIPEGYSVSREKKERFSLILESASTNQTSMYLCASSDNEQFFGPGTRLTVL.

The chain employs TRBV4-3 and TRBJ1-5, with D maybe TRBD1 (5 bases). The CDR3 has 13 amino acids. Trimming removed 1 base from V and 6 bases from J, with 7 bases in between. Germline V gene sequence: CDR1 LGHNA, CDR2 YSLEER. The CDR3 nucleotides read TGCGCCAGCAGCCAAGTAAGGGGTCAGCCCCAGCATTTT. This translates into CASSQVRGQPQHF.

The chain links TRBV4-1 to TRBJ1-1; 8 positions agree with TRBD1. CDR1 MGHRA and CDR2 YSYEKL come from the germline V gene. Trimming took 6 bases from V and 1 from J; bases not matched to a gene: 4. CDR3 length: 14 amino acids. CDR3: CASSQGAGNTEAFF. The CDR3 DNA reads as TGCGCCAGCAGTCAGGGGGCAGGGAACACTGAAGCTTTCTTT.

This sequence joins TRBV5-4 and TRBJ2-7; 7 bases line up with TRBD1. This CDR3 has 14 amino acids. J lost 2 bases, V lost 7 bases, and 9 bases had no gene match. Germline V gives CDR1 SGHNT, CDR2 YYREEE (reference sequence). This chain's CDR3 is CASSGGRGTYEQYF. The DNA of the CDR3 is TGTGCCAGCTCCGGAGGCAGGGGGACCTACGAGCAGTACTTC.

CDR3 region: CATLLAGGQEQYF. The CDR3 DNA is TGTGCCACGCTACTAGCGGGAGGGCAGGAGCAGTACTTC. V and J are TRBV10-3 and TRBJ2-7; 13 bases match TRBD2. The CDR3 consists of 13 residues. The germline gives CDR1 ENHRY, CDR2 SYGVKD. The V gene end was trimmed by 10 bases and the J gene end by 7 bases; junction bases not matched to a gene: 7.

CDR3 coding DNA: TGTGCCAGCAGCCCCACCGCGGGGGGTAGAGATACGCAGTATTTT. This gives the protein CASSPTAGGRDTQYF. This sequence joins TRBV7-3 and TRBJ2-3; the match to TRBD2 covers 8 bases. V trimming: 5 bases; J trimming: 5 bases; junction bases outside the gene matches: 9. The germline CDR1 and CDR2 sequences are SGHTA and FQGTGA. The CDR3 has 15 amino acids.

This clone has a handful of counts. The chain combines TRBV11-2 with TRBJ1-1, with 7 bases identical to TRBD1. This CDR3 is 15 amino acids long. Germline V gene lookup returns CDR1 SGHAT and CDR2 FQNNGV. Trimming at V came to 6 bases and at J to 6 bases, leaving 13 bases not matched to a gene. CDR3: CASRRQGGNVPEAFF. Here the CDR3 DNA reads TGTGCCAGCAGACGACAGGGCGGGAATGTCCCTGAAGCTTTCTTT.

V is TRBV6-5 and J is TRBJ1-1; no definite D call. The germline V gene has CDR1 MNHEY and CDR2 SVGAGI. CDR3 length equals 15 residues. The V and J ends lost 6 bases and 5 bases respectively, with 19 bases between them. The CDR3 bases are TGTGCCAGCAGCGACGCGGGAAAGGCGGTTACTGAAGCTTTCTTT. Encoded protein: CASSDAGKAVTEAFF.

The rearrangement links TRBV6-2 or TRBV6-3 to TRBJ2-3; no definite D call. Germline values: CDR1 MNHEY, CDR2 SVGEGT. CDR3 size: 14 residues. V lost 1 base, J lost 5 bases, and 10 bases lay in between. CDR3 sequence reads: CASSYLAYGDTQYF. DNA for the CDR3: TGTGCCAGCAGTTACTTAGCCTACGGAGATACGCAGTATTTT.

This clone was seen once. The rearrangement uses TRBV18 and TRBJ1-2; 7 bases align to TRBD1. The CDR3 extends over 14 amino acids. V lost 3 bases and J lost 7; bases outside the gene matches: 8. Germline V gene data show CDR1 as KGHSH and CDR2 as LQKENI. CDR3 DNA: TGTGCCAGCTCACCCGCGGACAGGTCTATTGGCTACACCTTC. Translated: CASSPADRSIGYTF.

This chain joins TRBV12-3 or TRBV12-4 and TRBJ1-6, with D tentatively TRBD1 (5 bases). CDR3 length: 13 residues. Trimming pared 5 bases from V and 9 bases from J, leaving 11 bases between. CDR3 sequence: CASSPPGGSPLHF. The CDR3 DNA follows: TGTGCCAGCAGTCCCCCGGGGGGTTCACCCCTCCACTTT.

CDR3 loop: CSASRAGGEKLFF. Here the CDR3 DNA reads TGCAGTGCCAGTAGGGCAGGGGGGGAAAAACTGTTTTTT. The V and J genes are TRBV20-1 and TRBJ1-4; 7 nucleotides align to TRBD1. The CDR3 runs 13 residues. V shed 6 bases, J shed 8 bases, and the junction held 9 bases outside the gene matches. Germline V gene lookup returns CDR1 DFQATT and CDR2 SNEGSKA (reference sequence).

V and J are TRBV21-1 and TRBJ1-1; the DNA was not compared with TRBD1, the D call given in the table. TRBV21-1 is listed as a pseudogene. This CDR3 contains 18 residues. The CDR3 nucleotides read TGTGCCAGCAGCAAAGCGCGGAATTCCAGGGTAGAGAACACTGAAGCTTTCTTT. Amino acid sequence: CASSKARNSRVENTEAFF.

CDR3 in amino acids: CAWKSGGSYEQYF. DNA for the CDR3: TGTGCCTGGAAGAGCGGGGGGTCCTACGAGCAGTACTTC. V is TRBV30 and J is TRBJ2-7; 9 nucleotides match TRBD2. CDR3 length: 13 residues. The J segment lost 1 base and the V segment lost 4 bases, leaving 2 bases of the junction unmatched. The V gene's germline CDR1 is GTSNPN and CDR2 SVGIG (reference sequence).